Included here is one T cell receptor beta chain sequence, with context. Its antigen is not identified. The data belong to a study of T cell responses to AZD1222 COVID-19 vaccine. Findings of the study overall: A reported finding is that nearly half of spike-specific TCRs target unmutated variant regions.

Analyses pooled second doses at about 4 or about 12 weeks. V was shortened by 2 bases and J by 5 bases, with 9 bases between the two germline ends. From germline, CDR1 is ENHRY and CDR2 SYGVKD. The CDR3 runs to 13 residues. Profiled with immunoSEQ multiplex PCR; TCRdb holds only in-frame clones, not every one. The table shows tens of thousands of clones, with 92% occurring only once. The specimen was peripheral blood, collected 28 days after the second AZD1222 dose. This sequence was found in an adult who received the AZD1222 COVID-19 vaccine. The chain recombines TRBV10-3 with TRBJ1-1; no definite D call. CDR3: CAISEGEWTEAFF. The CDR3 coding sequence is TGTGCCATCAGTGAGGGGGAGTGGACTGAAGCTTTCTTT.